The 25 T cell receptor beta chains below come from one sample, sequenced in a study of T cell responses to AZD1222 COVID-19 vaccine. Sequencing used immunoSEQ multiplex PCR; TCRdb keeps in-frame clones, though not all of them. Of 150,000 to 200,000 clones in the sample, less than 90% are singletons; the top ten hold 1.5% to 2%. The material was peripheral blood, obtained on day 0 of AZD1222 vaccination. These receptors were taken from an adult in good health.

V usage is TRBV6-2 or TRBV6-3 and J usage is TRBJ1-5; D not certain. The CDR3 runs to 12 residues. V was cut by 6 bases and J by 6 bases, with 9 bases left in between. Germline lookup yields CDR1 MNHEY and CDR2 SVGEGT. The CDR3 DNA sequence: TGTGCCAGCAGCGAACCTTCTCAGCCCCAGCATTTT. Protein: CASSEPSQPQHF.

This clone has a single count. The V gene is TRBV3-1 (or the pseudogene TRBV3-2), the J gene TRBJ2-3; the match to TRBD2 covers 8 bases. Germline V CDR1 and CDR2: LGHDT, YNNKEL (reference sequence). Trimming cost V 1 base and J 3 bases; bases outside gene matches: 9. The CDR3 length is 17 residues. In DNA, the CDR3 is TGTGCCAGCAGCCAAGGTAGAGGTAGCGGGGCGACAGATACGCAGTATTTT. Residues: CASSQGRGSGATDTQYF.

The chain uses TRBV7-9 and TRBJ2-7, with unresolved D. The CDR3 length is 13 residues. Germline lookup yields CDR1 SEHNR and CDR2 FQNEAQ (reference sequence). Deletions cut 5 bases from V and 2 bases from J, with 10 bases between. The CDR3: CASSPVTAYEQYF. In DNA form, the CDR3 reads TGTGCCAGCAGCCCGGTGACTGCCTACGAGCAGTACTTC.

The chain combines TRBV6-5 with TRBJ1-2; the match to TRBD1 covers 8 bases. Trimming at V came to 6 bases and at J to 7 bases, leaving 10 bases not matched to a gene. Germline V gene sequence: CDR1 MNHEY, CDR2 SVGAGI. There are 14 residues in the CDR3. CDR3 nucleotide sequence: TGTGCCAGCAGCGCGGGACAGGTACGAAGTGGCTACACCTTC. It encodes CASSAGQVRSGYTF.

The gene calls are TRBV28 and TRBJ1-6; 7 bases are shared with TRBD1. Germline CDR1 is MDHEN and CDR2 is SYDVKM. The CDR3 covers 14 residues. Trimming removed 3 bases from V and 7 bases from J; junction bases left unmatched: 3. For the CDR3, the DNA is TGTGCCAGCAGTTTTCAGACAGGGAATTCACCCCTCCACTTT. Amino acid sequence: CASSFQTGNSPLHF.

The chain carries TRBV18 and TRBJ1-2; D uncertain. Trimming cost V 3 bases and J 3 bases, with 14 bases left between them. CDR1 and CDR2 (germline): KGHSH, LQKENI. CDR3 size: 15 residues. CDR3 loop: CASSPVGRADYGYTF. The CDR3 nucleotides read TGTGCCAGCTCACCGGTTGGGCGTGCGGACTATGGCTACACCTTC. Variable domain in full (rest from reference TRBV18 and TRBJ1-2): NAGVMQNPRHLVRRRGQEARLRCSPMKGHSHVYWYRQLPEEGLKFMVYLQKENIIDESGMPKERFSAEFPKEGPSILRIQQVVRGDSAAYFCASSPVGRADYGYTFGSGTRLTVV.

J is TRBJ1-3 and V is TRBV6-6; possibly TRBD1 for D (6 bases). The germline V gene has CDR1 MNHNY and CDR2 SVGAGI (reference sequence). V lost 5 bases, J lost 0 bases, and 14 bases lay in between. The CDR3 covers 16 residues. The CDR3 loop is CASSTPTGLSGNTIYF. The CDR3 bases are TGTGCCAGCAGTACACCGACAGGTCTCTCTGGAAACACCATATATTTT.

The V gene is TRBV7-6, the J gene TRBJ1-4, with D tentatively TRBD1 (5 bases). The CDR3 sequence is 12 residues long. The germline gives CDR1 SGHVS, CDR2 FNYEAQ. V shed 1 base and J shed 14 bases, with 11 bases lying between them. The CDR3 DNA reads TGTGCCAGCAGCTTAGGAGGAGGGGCCCTGTTTTTT. Residues: CASSLGGGALFF.

The rearrangement uses TRBV2 and TRBJ2-2, with D hard to call. Germline V gives CDR1 SNHLY, CDR2 FYNNEI. Trimming cost V 4 bases and J 0 bases, with 9 bases left between them. The CDR3 length is 15 residues. The CDR3, as DNA: TGTGCCAGCAGTGGAGACCGCTCGAACACCGGGGAGCTGTTTTTT. Encoded protein: CASSGDRSNTGELFF. Full variable domain (rest looked up from reference TRBV2 and TRBJ2-2): EPEVTQTPSHQVTQMGQEVILRCVPISNHLYFYWYRQILGQKVEFLVSFYNNEISEKSEIFDDQFSVERPDGSNFTLKIRSTKLEDSAMYFCASSGDRSNTGELFFGEGSRLTVL.

The rearrangement uses TRBV3-1 (or the pseudogene TRBV3-2) and TRBJ2-2; D remains ambiguous. The germline V and J ends were trimmed by 0 bases and 4 bases, with 12 bases remaining between them. This CDR3 region has 16 residues. Germline values: CDR1 LGHDT, CDR2 YNNKEL (reference sequence). The CDR3 loop is CASSQEVNWGTGELFF. The CDR3 nucleotides read TGTGCCAGCAGCCAAGAAGTAAACTGGGGCACCGGGGAGCTGTTTTTT.

This sequence joins TRBV29-1 and TRBJ1-2; D gene ambiguous. The germline V gene encodes CDR1 SQVTM and CDR2 ANQGSEA. V lost 7 bases and J 5 bases, leaving 11 bases between the germline ends. The CDR3 is made up of 11 amino acids. This chain's CDR3 is CSAEVGYGYTF. The DNA of the CDR3 is TGCAGCGCCGAGGTTGGGTATGGCTACACCTTC.

CDR3 sequence: CASSSSGGQGIPYTF. CDR3 bases: TGTGCCAGCAGCTCAAGCGGCGGACAGGGAATCCCCTACACCTTC. The chain links TRBV7-3 to TRBJ1-2, with TRBD1 identical over 8 bases. The CDR3 extends over 15 amino acids. Germline loops: CDR1 SGHTA, CDR2 FQGTGA. J was trimmed by 10 bases and V by 4 bases; bases with no gene match: 14.

The chain joins TRBV11-2 to TRBJ2-7; 10 bases map to TRBD2. The length of the CDR3 is 18 residues. V was pared by 0 bases and J by 2 bases, with 10 bases of the junction left unmatched. Per germline, CDR1 SGHAT and CDR2 FQNNGV. In DNA, the CDR3 is TGTGCCAGCAGCTTAGACGGATCCGGGACTAGCGAGGCCTACGAGCAGTACTTC. Its translation is CASSLDGSGTSEAYEQYF.

This chain connects TRBV4-2 to TRBJ1-1, with D unclear. CDR3 length: 15 amino acids. The V gene's germline CDR1 is LGHNA and CDR2 YNFKEQ. The ends were cut back, 0 bases at V and 2 bases at J, with 10 bases in the middle. CDR3 in DNA: TGTGCCAGCAGCCAAGATCCGGGTTATAACACTGAAGCTTTCTTT. It translates to CASSQDPGYNTEAFF.

The gene calls are TRBV5-1 and TRBJ1-1; D remains ambiguous. V was cut by 0 bases and J by 7 bases, with 10 bases left in between. Germline V gene lookup returns CDR1 SGHRS and CDR2 YFSETQ. There are 13 residues in the CDR3. CDR3 in amino acids: CASSLGPSGEAFF. CDR3 DNA sequence: TGCGCCAGCAGCTTGGGGCCGAGCGGTGAAGCTTTCTTT.

This chain connects TRBV28 to TRBJ2-1, with 10 bases that match TRBD2. Trimming cost V 2 bases and J 3 bases; bases outside gene matches: 4. The CDR3 loop spans 16 amino acids. Germline V CDR1 and CDR2: MDHEN, SYDVKM. Here the CDR3 DNA reads TGTGCCAGCAGTTTAATTTCTAGCGGGAGCTACAATGAGCAGTTCTTC. Translated: CASSLISSGSYNEQFF.

The chain links TRBV7-9 to TRBJ2-7; no clear D. The CDR3 contains 14 residues. Germline assignment: CDR1 SEHNR and CDR2 FQNEAQ (reference sequence). V lost 3 bases and J lost 7, with 16 bases in between. CDR3 nucleotides: TGTGCCAGCAGCTTTCGAGGAGCCGAAGGTGAGCAGTACTTC. This gives the protein CASSFRGAEGEQYF.

The gene calls are TRBV6-6 and TRBJ1-1; unclear D gene. The CDR3 loop spans 12 amino acids. Germline-derived CDR1 and CDR2 are MNHNY and SVGAGI (reference sequence). V lost 7 bases and J 5 bases, leaving 11 bases between the germline ends. For the CDR3, the DNA is TGTGCCAGCACCAAGGGAGGGACTGAAGCTTTCTTT. The encoded protein is CASTKGGTEAFF.

V is TRBV2 and J is TRBJ2-5; unclear D gene. The germline V and J ends were trimmed by 5 bases and 5 bases, with 12 bases remaining between them. The length of the CDR3 is 13 residues. The germline V gene encodes CDR1 SNHLY and CDR2 FYNNEI. The CDR3 DNA reads TGTGCCAGCAGTAGATCAAAAGGGGAGACCCAGTACTTC. This translates into CASSRSKGETQYF.

The DNA for the CDR3 is TGCGCCAGCAGCTCCCTACAGGGGGCGGGTGAAAAACTGTTTTTT. It codes for CASSSLQGAGEKLFF. The gene calls are TRBV5-1 and TRBJ1-4; 9 positions match TRBD1. Germline CDR1 and CDR2: SGHRS and YFSETQ. J was trimmed by 7 bases and V by 3 bases; bases with no gene match: 7. The CDR3 length is 15 residues. The variable domain in full, with the rest retrieved from reference TRBV5-1 and TRBJ1-4, is KAGVTQTPRYLIKTRGQQVTLSCSPISGHRSVSWYQQTPGQGLQFLFEYFSETQRNKGNFPGRFSGRQFSNSRSEMNVSTLELGDSALYLCASSSLQGAGEKLFFGSGTQLSVL.

The rearrangement joins TRBV29-1 to TRBJ2-1; 9 positions match TRBD1. The ends lost 6 bases at V and 9 bases at J; junction bases unmatched: 18. Germline CDR1 SQVTM, CDR2 ANQGSEA. The CDR3 extends over 16 amino acids. The CDR3 DNA reads TGCAGCGTCCACGCCCAAGGACAGGGGTTTTTCGGTGAGCAGTTCTTC. Its protein is CSVHAQGQGFFGEQFF.

The chain joins TRBV10-1 to TRBJ2-2; D is unresolved. The CDR3 is 15 residues long. Germline V gives CDR1 WNHNN, CDR2 SYGVQD (reference sequence). Trimming removed 3 bases at V and 4 bases at J, with 12 bases between. The CDR3: CASSDTGLSTGELFF. The DNA of the CDR3 is TGCGCCAGCAGTGATACCGGATTGAGCACCGGGGAGCTGTTTTTT.

V is TRBV21-1 and J is TRBJ1-3. TRBV21-1 is a pseudogene. The CDR3 contains 17 residues. Here the CDR3 DNA reads TGTGCCAGCAGCAAAGAGGGTCTCTGTGACGGTGGAAACACCATATATTTT. Amino acids: CASSKEGLCDGGNTIYF.

This clone has only one observation. This chain joins TRBV30 and TRBJ1-1; D gene ambiguous. CDR1 is GTSNPN and CDR2 is SVGIG in the germline V gene (reference sequence). The CDR3 sequence is 17 residues long. Trimming left V 5 bases short and J 1 base short, with 23 bases between. The CDR3 nucleotides read TGTGCCTGGTCCTACCCCCGTTCGGGCTTCACGAACACTGAAGCTTTCTTT. Its protein is CAWSYPRSGFTNTEAFF.

The count of this clone is one. Written as DNA, the CDR3 is TGTGCCAGCAGTCGGACGACCGGGGAGCTGTTTTTT. Residues: CASSRTTGELFF. The chain uses TRBV6-5 and TRBJ2-2; D call uncertain. This CDR3 spans 12 amino acids. Trimming left V 5 bases short and J 5 bases short, with 6 bases between. From germline, CDR1 is MNHEY and CDR2 SVGAGI.